One sample yielded the 25 T cell receptor beta chains listed below, sequenced in a study of regulatory T cells in long-lasting Graves disease (dated by TCRdb to about 2021). Libraries came from multiplex PCR. Sequencing used an Illumina HiSeq 4000. iRepertoire HTBI primers and Arm-PCR amplification of CDR3 regions were used to construct TCR beta libraries. TCRdb reanalyzed the raw reads on its own, using fastp at Q25 for trimming and MiXCR for clone calling, and kept in-frame beta chains. Rows are unified per CDR3 protein, each entry keeping the most common DNA and genes. The sample table holds some 370,000 distinct CDR3 sequences, of which roughly 23% were seen once. Jointly, the top ten make up around 30% of the sample. This specimen's time point label, interpreted: persistent/refractory GD, antithyroid drugs over 5 years with positive TRAb. For both TCR sequencing and RNA sequencing, RNA was extracted from PBMCs using TRIzol.

Here the sequenced sample was peripheral blood mononuclear cells (PBMCs), taken when the disease was refractory, from a patient treated with antithyroid drugs. These receptor sequences come from a woman aged 40 to 49 with Graves disease. Donor details come from another sample of the same person, matched by shared clones.

The V call is TRBV11-2, the J call TRBJ2-7, with D perhaps being TRBD1 or TRBD2 (6 bases each). With 2 bases removed from V and 0 bases from J, the gap between germline ends came to 17 bases. CDR3 size: 17 residues. Germline assignment: CDR1 SGHAT and CDR2 FQNNGV. CDR3 amino acids: CASSLPSGGQYSYEQYF. For the CDR3, the DNA is TGTGCCAGCAGCTTACCTTCCGGGGGCCAATACTCCTACGAGCAGTACTTC.

This clonotype came up many times. The chain recombines TRBV12-3 or TRBV12-4 with TRBJ2-2; no definite D call. This CDR3 is built from 12 residues. V lost 6 bases and J lost 6, with 8 bases in between. This CDR3 is CASSEWSGELFF. The DNA for the CDR3 is TGTGCCAGCAGCGAATGGTCCGGGGAGCTGTTTTTT.

This clonotype showed up many times. The chain employs TRBV29-1 and TRBJ2-2; D call uncertain. CDR3 length: 14 amino acids. Trimming stripped 4 bases from V and 3 bases from J, with 12 bases between. Germline V gene data show CDR1 as SQVTM and CDR2 as ANQGSEA. CDR3 sequence: CSVGSRWDTGELFF. CDR3 nucleotides: TGCAGCGTTGGTAGTCGATGGGACACCGGGGAGCTGTTTTTT.

This clonotype was picked up many times. The chain has TRBV2 and TRBJ2-7; maybe TRBD2 (5 bases). This CDR3 is built from 14 residues. Trimming left V 1 base short and J 7 bases short, with 14 bases between. Germline loops: CDR1 SNHLY, CDR2 FYNNEI. The CDR3 reads CASSEGRTQGEQYF. CDR3 coding DNA: TGTGCCAGCAGTGAAGGGAGGACTCAAGGAGAGCAGTACTTC.

This clonotype was counted many times. A much larger clone is a single base away; this may be a read error. The chain combines TRBV27 with TRBJ2-7; 10 bases fit TRBD1. CDR1 and CDR2 from the germline V gene are MNHEY and SMNVEV (reference sequence). The trim removed 5 bases at V and 3 bases at J, leaving 4 bases unmatched. The CDR3 runs to 14 residues. The DNA for the CDR3 is TGTGCCAGCAGTCCGGGACAGGGGAACTACGAGCAGTACTTC. The encoded protein is CASSPGQGNYEQYF.

This clonotype has a count of ten or more. The gene calls are TRBV28 and TRBJ2-7; 7 positions agree with TRBD1. The CDR3 is 14 amino acids. Germline V gives CDR1 MDHEN, CDR2 SYDVKM. With 7 bases clipped from V and 5 bases from J, the junction kept 11 bases outside the gene matches. The CDR3 region has the DNA TGTGCCAGCACCCGTCCGAACAGGGGCCACGAGCAGTACTTC. Encoded protein: CASTRPNRGHEQYF.

The rearrangement links TRBV3-1 to TRBJ2-1; no reliable D call. V was trimmed by 0 bases and J by 3 bases, leaving 9 bases between them. The CDR3 sequence is 15 residues long. Germline values: CDR1 LGHDT, CDR2 YNNKEL (reference sequence). CDR3 nucleotide sequence: TGTGCCAGCAGCCAAGATCCCTTCAACTACAATGAGCAGTTCTTC. It encodes CASSQDPFNYNEQFF.

There are a few counts of this clonotype. The V call is TRBV5-6, the J call TRBJ1-2; D remains ambiguous. Between the trimmed V and J ends, which lost 3 bases and 4 bases, there was a span of 10 bases. This CDR3 region has 13 residues. CDR1 and CDR2 (germline): SGHDT, YYEEEE. Written as DNA, the CDR3 is TGTGCCAGCAGCTACCCCCCGGGCTATGGCTACACCTTC. Its translation is CASSYPPGYGYTF. The full variable domain, rest sourced from reference TRBV5-6 and TRBJ1-2, is DAGVTQSPTHLIKTRGQQVTLRCSPKSGHDTVSWYQQALGQGPQFIFQYYEEEERQRGNFPDRFSGHQFPNYSSELNVNALLLGDSALYLCASSYPPGYGYTFGSGTRLTVV.

This clonotype has just a few counts. This rearrangement joins TRBV11-1 to TRBJ2-3, with D unresolved. Looked up from germline, CDR1 is SGHAT and CDR2 is FQDESV (reference sequence). The CDR3 is 18 residues long. Trimming cost V 1 base and J 2 bases, with 19 bases left between them. The DNA for the CDR3 is TGTGCCAGCAGCTTAGTTAGCCGATCCCGATCCTACACAGATACGCAGTATTTT. Its protein is CASSLVSRSRSYTDTQYF.

The chain recombines TRBV18 with TRBJ2-5; the D gene is possibly TRBD1 (6 bases). The CDR3 consists of 14 residues. CDR1 and CDR2 from the germline V gene are KGHSH and LQKENI. The V gene lost 5 bases and the J gene lost 2 bases, with 12 bases spanning the gap. The CDR3 nucleotides read TGTGCCAGCTCAGGACGGACAGCTCAAGAGACCCAGTACTTC. Translating gives CASSGRTAQETQYF. The variable domain in full, completed from reference TRBV18 and TRBJ2-5, reads NAGVMQNPRHLVRRRGQEARLRCSPMKGHSHVYWYRQLPEEGLKFMVYLQKENIIDESGMPKERFSAEFPKEGPSILRIQQVVRGDSAAYFCASSGRTAQETQYFGPGTRLLVL.

The table lists this clonotype with a few counts. This chain links TRBV7-9 with TRBJ1-3; the match to TRBD1 covers 8 bases. The V gene's germline CDR1 is SEHNR and CDR2 FQNEAQ (reference sequence). The CDR3 extends over 16 amino acids. Germline trimming cut 5 bases from V and 0 bases from J; bases unmatched to any gene: 6. CDR3 in DNA: TGTGCCAGCAGCGCCGGACAGGGACTCTCTGGAAACACCATATATTTT. It is translated as CASSAGQGLSGNTIYF. The full variable domain, rest sourced from reference TRBV7-9 and TRBJ1-3, is DTGVSQNPRHKITKRGQNVTFRCDPISEHNRLYWYRQTLGQGPEFLTYFQNEAQLEKSRLLSDRFSAERPKGSFSTLEIQRTEQGDSAMYLCASSAGQGLSGNTIYFGEGSWLTVV.

The chain employs TRBV6-1 and TRBJ2-7; 12 bases line up with TRBD2. The CDR3 is 17 residues long. Per the germline V gene, CDR1 is MNHNS and CDR2 is SASEGT. With V trimmed by 4 bases and J by 6 bases, 13 bases remained unmatched. CDR3 DNA sequence: TGTGCCAGCAGTGGCATGCCCCCCATACTAGCGGGAGGCGAGCAGTACTTC. This sequence encodes CASSGMPPILAGGEQYF.

This clonotype was seen repeatedly, ten times or more. The chain carries TRBV13 and TRBJ2-5; TRBD2 aligns across 14 bases. Germline V gives CDR1 PRHDT, CDR2 FYEKMQ (reference sequence). J was trimmed by 4 bases and V by 5 bases; bases with no gene match: 6. The CDR3 contains 16 residues. The CDR3 DNA reads TGTGCCAGCAGCGGCGGACTAGCGGGAGGTGGAGAGACCCAGTACTTC. This encodes CASSGGLAGGGETQYF.

This clonotype was counted ten times or more. V and J are TRBV20-1 and TRBJ2-1; maybe TRBD2 (5 bases). Germline values: CDR1 DFQATT, CDR2 SNEGSKA (reference sequence). The CDR3 consists of 14 residues. V dropped 0 bases and J dropped 3 bases, with 9 bases sitting between them. Here the CDR3 reads CSARDEGGYNEQFF. For the CDR3, the DNA is TGCAGTGCTAGAGATGAGGGCGGCTACAATGAGCAGTTCTTC.

Ten or more counts support this clonotype. The CDR3 region has the DNA TGTGCCAGCAGCCTCACAATACAGGGGTCGGGAGAAAAACTGTTTTTT. Translating it yields CASSLTIQGSGEKLFF. The genes are TRBV28 and TRBJ1-4; 7 bases map to TRBD1. This CDR3 is 16 amino acids long. The germline CDR1 and CDR2 sequences are MDHEN and SYDVKM. V lost 6 bases and J lost 8; bases outside the gene matches: 15.

The sample holds many counts of this clonotype. The chain recombines TRBV28 with TRBJ2-5, with TRBD2 identical over 7 bases. Per germline, CDR1 MDHEN and CDR2 SYDVKM. This CDR3 has 15 residues. V shed 7 bases and J 4 bases; nucleotides not matched to a gene: 12. For the CDR3, the DNA is TGTGCCAGCAAGCCCTATCTAGCGGATAGAGAGACCCAGTACTTC. The encoded protein is CASKPYLADRETQYF.

This clonotype has a count of ten or more. The V and J genes are TRBV12-3 or TRBV12-4 and TRBJ1-2; perhaps TRBD1 as D (5 bases). CDR3 length: 13 residues. Trimming cost V 3 bases and J 8 bases, with 13 bases left between them. CDR3 protein: CASSFRGALGYTF. The CDR3, as DNA: TGTGCCAGCAGTTTTCGCGGGGCGCTCGGCTACACCTTC.

This clonotype has a count of ten or more. V is TRBV28 and J is TRBJ2-7; D is possibly TRBD2 (5 bases). Germline V gives CDR1 MDHEN, CDR2 SYDVKM. Between the trimmed V and J ends, which lost 10 bases and 1 base, there was a span of 17 bases. The CDR3 covers 14 residues. CDR3 sequence (DNA): TGTGCCACTACGAGGACGGGAAATTCCTACGAGCAGTACTTC. Its protein product is CATTRTGNSYEQYF.

Ten or more counts support this clonotype. V is TRBV28 and J is TRBJ1-5; 7 bases agree with TRBD1. CDR1 and CDR2 from the germline V gene are MDHEN and SYDVKM. V lost 5 bases to trimming and J lost 1 base; unmatched junction nucleotides: 8. CDR3 length equals 16 residues. Here the CDR3 reads CASSPPTGKSNQPQHF. The CDR3 DNA is TGTGCCAGCAGTCCCCCGACAGGGAAAAGCAATCAGCCCCAGCATTTT.

This clonotype appeared many times. CDR3: CASSATPTGYEQYF. The CDR3 nucleotides are TGTGCCAGCAGTGCAACTCCGACCGGCTACGAGCAGTACTTC. V gene TRBV6-1 combines with J gene TRBJ2-7; D unclear. V was trimmed by 4 bases and J by 3 bases, leaving 13 bases between them. This CDR3 region has 14 residues. Germline V gene lookup returns CDR1 MNHNS and CDR2 SASEGT.

This clonotype has ten or more counts. V gene TRBV28 combines with J gene TRBJ2-5, with 7 bases matching TRBD1. The length of the CDR3 is 15 residues. Trimming removed 3 bases from V and 1 base from J; junction bases left unmatched: 5. The V gene's germline CDR1 is MDHEN and CDR2 SYDVKM. The CDR3 here is CASSFDGQVQETQYF. The CDR3 nucleotides are TGTGCCAGCAGTTTCGATGGACAGGTCCAAGAGACCCAGTACTTC. Combining the CDR3 with reference TRBV28 and TRBJ2-5 gives the whole variable domain DVKVTQSSRYLVKRTGEKVFLECVQDMDHENMFWYRQDPGLGLRLIYFSYDVKMKEKGDIPEGYSVSREKKERFSLILESASTNQTSMYLCASSFDGQVQETQYFGPGTRLLVL.

The chain combines TRBV20-1 with TRBJ2-7; 12 positions agree with TRBD2. Germline V gene lookup returns CDR1 DFQATT and CDR2 SNEGSKA (reference sequence). CDR3 size: 15 residues. Germline trimming cut 8 bases from V and 3 bases from J; bases unmatched to any gene: 11. This chain's CDR3 is CSKGLAGSVSYEQYF. CDR3 DNA: TGCAGTAAAGGACTAGCGGGAAGTGTAAGCTACGAGCAGTACTTC.

The chain joins TRBV20-1 to TRBJ1-2; D not certain. V gave up 5 bases and J gave up 2 bases, with 9 bases separating them. This CDR3 is built from 12 residues. CDR1 is DFQATT and CDR2 is SNEGSKA in the germline V gene (reference sequence). Here the CDR3 reads CSALRENYGYTF. In nucleotides, the CDR3 is TGCAGTGCTCTACGGGAAAACTATGGCTACACCTTC.

This clonotype has just a few counts. The chain combines TRBV13 with TRBJ1-3; maybe TRBD1 (6 bases). Germline-derived CDR1 and CDR2 are PRHDT and FYEKMQ (reference sequence). CDR3 length equals 14 residues. Trimming stripped 8 bases from V and 2 bases from J, with 13 bases between. The CDR3 nucleotides read TGTGCCAGCCTGGCGGAGGGGGCTGGAAACACCATATATTTT. Its translation: CASLAEGAGNTIYF.

This clonotype has a count of ten or more. The V call is TRBV28, the J call TRBJ2-5; the match to TRBD2 covers 10 bases. V lost 6 bases and J lost 3; bases outside the gene matches: 16. Germline V gene sequence: CDR1 MDHEN, CDR2 SYDVKM. The CDR3 has 18 amino acids. CDR3 coding DNA: TGTGCCAGCAGCTCCCTGTTCCTAGCGGGAGAGTTAGAAGAGACCCAGTACTTC. Translation gives CASSSLFLAGELEETQYF. Based on the CDR3 plus reference TRBV28 and TRBJ2-5, the full variable domain is DVKVTQSSRYLVKRTGEKVFLECVQDMDHENMFWYRQDPGLGLRLIYFSYDVKMKEKGDIPEGYSVSREKKERFSLILESASTNQTSMYLCASSSLFLAGELEETQYFGPGTRLLVL.